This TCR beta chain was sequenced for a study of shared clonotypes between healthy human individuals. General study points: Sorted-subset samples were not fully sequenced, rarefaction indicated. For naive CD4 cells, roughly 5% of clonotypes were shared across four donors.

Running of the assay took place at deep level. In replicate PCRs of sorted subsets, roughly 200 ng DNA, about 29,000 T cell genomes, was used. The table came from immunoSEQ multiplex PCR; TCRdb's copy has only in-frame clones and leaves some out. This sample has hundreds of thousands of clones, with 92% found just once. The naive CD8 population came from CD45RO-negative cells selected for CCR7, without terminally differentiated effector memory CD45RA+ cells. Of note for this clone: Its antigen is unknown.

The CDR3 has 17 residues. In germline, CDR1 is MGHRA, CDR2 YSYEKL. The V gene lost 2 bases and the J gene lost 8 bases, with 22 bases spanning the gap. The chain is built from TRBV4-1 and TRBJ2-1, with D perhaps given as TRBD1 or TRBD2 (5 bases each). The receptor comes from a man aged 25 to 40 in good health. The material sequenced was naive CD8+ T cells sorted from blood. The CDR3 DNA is TGCGCCAGCAGCCAATTTGGGACCCTACAAGGGTTCTATGAGCAGTTCTTC. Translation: CASSQFGTLQGFYEQFF.